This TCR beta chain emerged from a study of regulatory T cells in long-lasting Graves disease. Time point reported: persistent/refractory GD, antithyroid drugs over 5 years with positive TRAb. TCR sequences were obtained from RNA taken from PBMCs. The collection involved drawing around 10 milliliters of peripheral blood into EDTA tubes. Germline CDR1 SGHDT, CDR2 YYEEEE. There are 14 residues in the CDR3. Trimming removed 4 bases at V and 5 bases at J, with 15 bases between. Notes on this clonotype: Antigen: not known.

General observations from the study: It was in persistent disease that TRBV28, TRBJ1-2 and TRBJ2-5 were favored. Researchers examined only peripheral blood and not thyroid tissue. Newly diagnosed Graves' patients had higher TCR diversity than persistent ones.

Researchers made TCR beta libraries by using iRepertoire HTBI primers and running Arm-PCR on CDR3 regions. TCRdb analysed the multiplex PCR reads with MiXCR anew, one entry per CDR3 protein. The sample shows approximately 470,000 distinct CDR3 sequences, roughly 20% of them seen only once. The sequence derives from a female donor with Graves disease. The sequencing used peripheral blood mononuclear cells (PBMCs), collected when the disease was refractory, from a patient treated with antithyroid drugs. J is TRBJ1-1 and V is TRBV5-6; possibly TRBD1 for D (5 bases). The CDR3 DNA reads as TGTGCCAGCAGCCCGGAGGAGAGGGGTACTGAAGCTTTCTTT. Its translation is CASSPEERGTEAFF.